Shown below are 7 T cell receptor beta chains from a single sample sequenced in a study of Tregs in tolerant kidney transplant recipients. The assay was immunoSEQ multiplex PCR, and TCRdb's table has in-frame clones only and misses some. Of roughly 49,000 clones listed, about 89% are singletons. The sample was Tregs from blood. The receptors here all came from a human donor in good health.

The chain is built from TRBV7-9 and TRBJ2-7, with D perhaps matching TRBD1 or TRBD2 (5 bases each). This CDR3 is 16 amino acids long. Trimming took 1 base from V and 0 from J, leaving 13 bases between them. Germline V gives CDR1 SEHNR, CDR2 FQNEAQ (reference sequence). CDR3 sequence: CASSLEASGPSYEQYF. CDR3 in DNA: TGTGCCAGCAGCTTAGAAGCCTCGGGACCCTCCTACGAGCAGTACTTC.

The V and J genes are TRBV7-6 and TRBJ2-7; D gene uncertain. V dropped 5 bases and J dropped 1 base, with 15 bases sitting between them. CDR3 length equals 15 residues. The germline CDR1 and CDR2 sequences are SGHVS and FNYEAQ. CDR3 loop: CASSPTTGSSYEQYF. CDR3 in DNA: TGTGCCAGCAGCCCCACTACGGGTTCTTCCTACGAGCAGTACTTC.

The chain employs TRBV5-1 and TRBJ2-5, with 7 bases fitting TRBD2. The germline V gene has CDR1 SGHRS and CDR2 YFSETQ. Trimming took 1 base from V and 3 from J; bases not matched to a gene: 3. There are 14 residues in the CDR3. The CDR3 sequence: CASSLLAGEETQYF. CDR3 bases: TGCGCCAGCAGCTTGCTCGCGGGAGAAGAGACCCAGTACTTC.

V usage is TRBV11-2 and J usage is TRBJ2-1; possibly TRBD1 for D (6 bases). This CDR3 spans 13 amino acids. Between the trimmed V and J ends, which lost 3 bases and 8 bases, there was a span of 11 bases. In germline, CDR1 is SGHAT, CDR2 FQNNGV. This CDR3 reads CASSLAGVDEQFF. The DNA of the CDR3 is TGTGCCAGCAGCTTGGCAGGGGTGGATGAGCAGTTCTTC. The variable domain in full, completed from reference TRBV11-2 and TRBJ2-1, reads EAGVAQSPRYKIIEKRQSVAFWCNPISGHATLYWYQQILGQGPKLLIQFQNNGVVDDSQLPKDRFSAERLKGVDSTLKIQPAKLEDSAVYLCASSLAGVDEQFFGPGTRLTVL.

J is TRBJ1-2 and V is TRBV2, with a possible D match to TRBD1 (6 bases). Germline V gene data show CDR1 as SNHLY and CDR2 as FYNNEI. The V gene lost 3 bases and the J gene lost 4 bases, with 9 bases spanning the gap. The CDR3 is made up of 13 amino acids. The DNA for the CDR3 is TGTGCCAGCAGTGACAGGGGATCCTATGGCTACACCTTC. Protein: CASSDRGSYGYTF. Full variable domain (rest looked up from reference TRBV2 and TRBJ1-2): EPEVTQTPSHQVTQMGQEVILRCVPISNHLYFYWYRQILGQKVEFLVSFYNNEISEKSEIFDDQFSVERPDGSNFTLKIRSTKLEDSAMYFCASSDRGSYGYTFGSGTRLTVV.

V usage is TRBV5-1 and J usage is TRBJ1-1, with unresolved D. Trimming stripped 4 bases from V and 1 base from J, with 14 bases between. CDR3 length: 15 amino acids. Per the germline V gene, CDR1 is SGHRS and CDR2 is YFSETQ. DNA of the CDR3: TGCGCCAGCAGCCGCGGAGGGTACCGGAACACTGAAGCTTTCTTT. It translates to CASSRGGYRNTEAFF.

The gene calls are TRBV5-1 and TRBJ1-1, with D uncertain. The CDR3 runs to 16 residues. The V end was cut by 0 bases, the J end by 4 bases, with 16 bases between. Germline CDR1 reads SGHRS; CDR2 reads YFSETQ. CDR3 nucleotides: TGCGCCAGCAGCTTGGCCCGGGCTAGCGGGAGCACTGAAGCTTTCTTT. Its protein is CASSLARASGSTEAFF.